Below are 32 T cell receptor beta chains sequenced from a single sample in a study of blood T cell repertoires in COVID-19 (dated by TCRdb to the early 2020s). Receptor amplification or capture employed the immunoSEQ multiplex PCR assay. The source is immuneACCESS, and TCRdb retained only in-frame sequences with V and J called. Part of the clones is not carried over; for the studies checked, unresolved V genes explain less than half of this, and the remainder is unexplained. The sample table holds some 110,000 clones, of which approximately 87% were seen once. Of the sample, about 8% is held by the ten largest clones. Source material: peripheral blood. The receptors here all came from a man between 65 and 80 years old who had recovered from COVID-19.

The chain uses TRBV3-1 (or the pseudogene TRBV3-2) and TRBJ1-1; weak D call: TRBD1 (6 bases). The V and J ends lost 3 bases and 1 base respectively, with 6 bases between them. The germline V gene has CDR1 LGHDT and CDR2 YNNKEL (reference sequence). The CDR3 totals 13 residues. This CDR3 is CASSQGQNTEAFF. The DNA for the CDR3 is TGTGCCAGCAGCCAGGGACAGAACACTGAAGCTTTCTTT.

V usage is TRBV29-1 and J usage is TRBJ1-4, with D perhaps TRBD1 (5 bases). Germline CDR1 SQVTM, CDR2 ANQGSEA. The CDR3 runs to 14 residues. V was shortened by 4 bases and J by 1 base, with 10 bases between the two germline ends. The CDR3 nucleotides read TGCAGCGTTGTTGGGGGGGGAACTAATGAAAAACTGTTTTTT. Amino acid sequence: CSVVGGGTNEKLFF.

The rearrangement joins TRBV5-4 to TRBJ2-5; no definite D call. Deletions cut 0 bases from V and 2 bases from J, with 8 bases between. The germline V gene encodes CDR1 SGHNT and CDR2 YYREEE (reference sequence). The CDR3 sequence is 14 residues long. The CDR3 loop reads CASSLVTVQETQYF. The CDR3 nucleotides read TGTGCCAGCAGCTTGGTCACTGTTCAAGAGACCCAGTACTTC.

The chain combines TRBV7-8 with TRBJ1-5; TRBD1 matches at 7 bases. The CDR3 loop spans 16 amino acids. Germline V CDR1 and CDR2: SGHVS, FQNEAQ. The V gene end was trimmed by 0 bases and the J gene end by 1 base; junction bases not matched to a gene: 3. For the CDR3, the DNA is TGTGCCAGCAGCTTAGCCAGGGGGGCAAGCAATCAGCCCCAGCATTTT. Its protein product is CASSLARGASNQPQHF.

This rearrangement joins TRBV7-3 to TRBJ1-1; D is perhaps TRBD1 (5 bases). CDR3 length: 13 residues. V dropped 0 bases and J dropped 9 bases, with 11 bases sitting between them. Germline assignment: CDR1 SGHTA and CDR2 FQGTGA. CDR3 protein: CASSLTSGGKAFF. The DNA for the CDR3 is TGTGCCAGCAGCTTAACGTCCGGGGGGAAAGCTTTCTTT.

This clone was picked up a small number of times. The gene calls are TRBV27 and TRBJ2-1; TRBD2 matches 13 bases. The germline CDR1 and CDR2 sequences are MNHEY and SMNVEV (reference sequence). The trim removed 6 bases at V and 2 bases at J, leaving 1 base unmatched. The CDR3 has 15 residues. DNA for the CDR3: TGTGCCAGCAGCACTAGCGGGAGGGCCTACAATGAGCAGTTCTTC. Translating gives CASSTSGRAYNEQFF.

The chain uses TRBV7-2 and TRBJ1-4; 7 bases line up with TRBD1. Germline lookup yields CDR1 SGHTA and CDR2 FQGNSA. This CDR3 is built from 15 residues. The J segment lost 2 bases and the V segment lost 6 bases, leaving 6 bases of the junction unmatched. CDR3 region: CASRKTGSTNEKLFF. DNA for the CDR3: TGTGCCAGCAGAAAGACAGGGTCGACTAATGAAAAACTGTTTTTT.

V gene TRBV19 combines with J gene TRBJ2-3, with D maybe TRBD1 (5 bases). V was clipped by 3 bases and J by 6 bases, with 13 bases between them. Germline CDR1 and CDR2: LNHDA and SQIVND (reference sequence). This CDR3 contains 14 residues. The CDR3 region has the DNA TGTGCCAGTAGTATTGACCAGGCAGGGGATACGCAGTATTTT. It specifies CASSIDQAGDTQYF.

The chain has TRBV14 and TRBJ1-1; D uncertain. Per germline, CDR1 SGHDN and CDR2 FVKESK. Trimming stripped 0 bases from V and 1 base from J, with 12 bases between. This CDR3 region has 16 residues. The CDR3 DNA follows: TGTGCCAGCAGCCAAGATCCGGGATTAGGGAACACTGAAGCTTTCTTT. This translates into CASSQDPGLGNTEAFF.

CDR3 residues: CASIQQGTTGELFF. The CDR3 region has the DNA TGTGCCAGCATTCAACAGGGGACGACCGGGGAGCTGTTTTTT. V usage is TRBV28 and J usage is TRBJ2-2, with 7 bases identical to TRBD1. The V segment lost 7 bases and the J segment 5 bases; nucleotides outside the gene matches: 7. This CDR3 is built from 14 residues. Germline V gene sequence: CDR1 MDHEN, CDR2 SYDVKM.

This clone came up once. This sequence joins TRBV6-1 and TRBJ1-5; the D gene is possibly TRBD1 (6 bases). The CDR3 extends over 19 amino acids. CDR1 and CDR2 (germline): MNHNS, SASEGT. Trimming removed 4 bases from V and 0 bases from J, with 22 bases in between. The CDR3 DNA sequence: TGTGCCAGCAGTGGGAGTTTGAGGACAGAGGTATATAGCAATCAGCCCCAGCATTTT. Translation gives CASSGSLRTEVYSNQPQHF.

This clone was counted only a few times. V is TRBV30 and J is TRBJ1-1; 7 nucleotides match TRBD1. There are 14 residues in the CDR3. Trimming cost V 6 bases and J 10 bases; bases outside gene matches: 17. Germline V gene data show CDR1 as GTSNPN and CDR2 as SVGIG (reference sequence). CDR3 sequence reads: CACQGVPLSKGAFF. DNA for the CDR3: TGTGCCTGCCAGGGGGTACCACTGAGTAAAGGAGCTTTCTTT.

The chain recombines TRBV14 with TRBJ2-5; TRBD2 aligns across 8 bases. From germline, CDR1 is SGHDN and CDR2 FVKESK. The V gene end was trimmed by 4 bases and the J gene end by 2 bases; junction bases not matched to a gene: 9. This CDR3 contains 16 residues. The DNA for the CDR3 is TGTGCCAGCAGCCCCAGGGGAGCGGGGGAACAAGAGACCCAGTACTTC. This encodes CASSPRGAGEQETQYF.

The V call is TRBV4-2, the J call TRBJ2-3, with D possibly being TRBD2 (6 bases). The CDR3 has 14 amino acids. Germline CDR1 and CDR2: LGHNA and YNFKEQ. Trimming cost V 1 base and J 5 bases, with 10 bases left between them. CDR3 amino acids: CASSQGGTGDTQYF. CDR3 sequence (DNA): TGTGCCAGCAGCCAAGGCGGGACTGGAGATACGCAGTATTTT.

A note on this clone: Its ends do not fully match the called genes, so a read error is possible. The rearrangement uses TRBV11-2 and TRBJ2-1, with 8 positions matching TRBD1. Per the germline V gene, CDR1 is SGHAT and CDR2 is FQNNGV. The CDR3 is made up of 13 amino acids. CDR3 coding DNA: TGTGCCAGCAGCTTAGGAGACAGGGGTGAGAAGTTCTTC. This translates into CASSLGDRGEKFF.

The chain couples TRBV28 to TRBJ2-7, with 7 positions matching TRBD2. CDR1 MDHEN and CDR2 SYDVKM come from the germline V gene. Unmatched junction bases numbered 10, after V lost 2 bases and J lost 0 bases. The CDR3 consists of 17 residues. The DNA of the CDR3 is TGTGCCAGCAGTTTAAGATTAGCGGGCATCCTCTCCTACGAGCAGTACTTC. Amino acid sequence: CASSLRLAGILSYEQYF. Filled out from reference TRBV28 and TRBJ2-7, the complete variable domain reads DVKVTQSSRYLVKRTGEKVFLECVQDMDHENMFWYRQDPGLGLRLIYFSYDVKMKEKGDIPEGYSVSREKKERFSLILESASTNQTSMYLCASSLRLAGILSYEQYFGPGTRLTVT.

The chain couples TRBV3-1 (or the pseudogene TRBV3-2) to TRBJ2-5; TRBD1 is a possible D gene (6 bases). The CDR3 spans 12 residues. V was clipped by 3 bases and J by 4 bases, with 6 bases between them. Germline V gene sequence: CDR1 LGHDT, CDR2 YNNKEL (reference sequence). CDR3 amino acids: CASSQTGETQYF. CDR3 bases: TGTGCCAGCAGCCAGACAGGAGAGACCCAGTACTTC.

The chain is built from TRBV9 and TRBJ2-2; 12 bases line up with TRBD2. The germline gives CDR1 SGDLS, CDR2 YYNGEE. The V segment lost 5 bases and the J segment 4 bases; nucleotides outside the gene matches: 6. There are 16 residues in the CDR3. CDR3: CASSTGLAGPTGELFF. The DNA of the CDR3 is TGTGCCAGCAGTACGGGACTAGCGGGCCCCACCGGGGAGCTGTTTTTT.

In its sample, this clone was seen a few times. This chain joins TRBV18 and TRBJ1-1, with 7 bases lining up with TRBD1. V lost 1 base to trimming and J lost 3 bases; unmatched junction nucleotides: 2. This CDR3 region has 14 residues. Looked up from germline, CDR1 is KGHSH and CDR2 is LQKENI. The CDR3 here is CASSPRQGDTEAFF. The CDR3 DNA follows: TGTGCCAGCTCACCACGACAGGGAGACACTGAAGCTTTCTTT.

The rearrangement uses TRBV18 and TRBJ1-2; D unclear. From germline, CDR1 is KGHSH and CDR2 LQKENI. The CDR3 is 14 amino acids. Trimming stripped 5 bases from V and 0 bases from J, with 10 bases between. The CDR3 spells CASSGGSSNYGYTF. The DNA for the CDR3 is TGTGCCAGCTCAGGCGGCTCTTCTAACTATGGCTACACCTTC. The full variable domain, rest sourced from reference TRBV18 and TRBJ1-2, is NAGVMQNPRHLVRRRGQEARLRCSPMKGHSHVYWYRQLPEEGLKFMVYLQKENIIDESGMPKERFSAEFPKEGPSILRIQQVVRGDSAAYFCASSGGSSNYGYTFGSGTRLTVV.

The count of this clone is one. The J gene is TRBJ1-2, the V gene TRBV7-2; D remains ambiguous. V was pared by 8 bases and J by 8 bases, with 12 bases between. The CDR3 has 11 residues. Germline V lookup: CDR1 SGHTA, CDR2 FQGNSA. The CDR3 is CASPRGGGYTF. DNA for the CDR3: TGTGCCAGCCCCCGGGGAGGGGGCTACACCTTC.

This chain links TRBV7-8 with TRBJ2-1; 10 bases match TRBD2. Trimming took 1 base from V and 1 from J; bases not matched to a gene: 1. The CDR3 has 16 amino acids. The germline V gene has CDR1 SGHVS and CDR2 FQNEAQ. CDR3 sequence reads: CASSLVAGGSYNEQFF. DNA of the CDR3: TGTGCCAGCAGCTTAGTAGCGGGGGGTTCCTACAATGAGCAGTTCTTC.

This clone was observed once. The CDR3 coding sequence is TGTGCCAGCAGCTCGGGGGACAGGGACACAGATACGCAGTATTTT. This codes for CASSSGDRDTDTQYF. J is TRBJ2-3 and V is TRBV11-3; 9 bases map to TRBD1. J was trimmed by 2 bases and V by 4 bases; bases with no gene match: 4. The CDR3 consists of 15 residues. Germline lookup yields CDR1 SGHNT and CDR2 YENEEA.

This chain uses TRBV10-3 with TRBJ1-1; TRBD1 is a possible D gene (5 bases). Trimming took 0 bases from V and 1 from J, leaving 9 bases between them. Germline CDR1 and CDR2: ENHRY and SYGVKD. CDR3 length: 15 amino acids. The CDR3, as DNA: TGTGCCATCAGTGAGTCCAGACAGAGGAACACTGAAGCTTTCTTT. Translation gives CAISESRQRNTEAFF.

V usage is TRBV5-1 and J usage is TRBJ2-7, with 9 bases aligning to TRBD1. Germline V CDR1 and CDR2: SGHRS, YFSETQ. J gave up 6 bases and V 4 bases, and 8 bases lay outside the gene matches. CDR3 size: 14 residues. CDR3 region: CASSPRDRAAEQYF. The CDR3 coding sequence is TGCGCCAGCAGCCCCCGGGACAGGGCGGCCGAGCAGTACTTC.

The V gene is TRBV7-8, the J gene TRBJ2-2; the D gene is possibly TRBD1 (6 bases). This CDR3 is built from 12 residues. CDR1 is SGHVS and CDR2 is FQNEAQ in the germline V gene. V was shortened by 7 bases and J by 5 bases, with 8 bases between the two germline ends. CDR3 coding DNA: TGTGCCAGCACCACAGGGACCGGGGAGCTGTTTTTT. Translation: CASTTGTGELFF.

This clone was observed a handful of times. This sequence joins TRBV7-3 and TRBJ2-1; D is possibly TRBD1 (5 bases). The CDR3 totals 14 residues. Germline CDR1 and CDR2: SGHTA and FQGTGA. Trimming cost V 2 bases and J 6 bases, with 11 bases left between them. The CDR3 protein is CASSLQARGNEQFF. CDR3 nucleotide sequence: TGTGCCAGCAGCTTACAGGCTAGGGGCAATGAGCAGTTCTTC.

The chain has TRBV9 and TRBJ1-4; a possible D gene is TRBD1 (5 bases). V was pared by 2 bases and J by 4 bases, with 9 bases between. CDR3 length equals 14 residues. Germline V gene lookup returns CDR1 SGDLS and CDR2 YYNGEE. The CDR3 DNA sequence: TGTGCCAGCAGCGTCGGGACTCATAATGAAAAACTGTTTTTT. This codes for CASSVGTHNEKLFF.

The gene calls are TRBV7-3 and TRBJ2-1, with a possible D match to TRBD1 (6 bases). The germline V gene has CDR1 SGHTA and CDR2 FQGTGA. This CDR3 has 15 amino acids. V shed 0 bases and J shed 2 bases, with 8 bases lying between them. The CDR3 DNA is TGTGCCAGCAGCTTAACGGGGGCCCCCTACAATGAGCAGTTCTTC. The encoded protein is CASSLTGAPYNEQFF.

The J gene is TRBJ1-1, the V gene TRBV23-1; no definite D call. TRBV23-1 is recorded as an ORF, its role being uncertain. The CDR3 totals 14 residues. Trimming shortened V by 0 bases and J by 1 base, and 6 bases separated the two germline ends. CDR3 sequence reads: CASSQSRRNTEAFF. The CDR3 DNA is TGCGCCAGCAGTCAATCGCGGAGGAACACTGAAGCTTTCTTT.

V usage is TRBV7-6 and J usage is TRBJ1-4; D possibly corresponds to TRBD1 (5 bases). Trimming shortened V by 5 bases and J by 4 bases, and 14 bases separated the two germline ends. This CDR3 region has 15 residues. Germline V gives CDR1 SGHVS, CDR2 FNYEAQ. In DNA, the CDR3 is TGTGCCAGCAGCCGTGACGGGGGAGGTAATGAAAAACTGTTTTTT. The encoded protein is CASSRDGGGNEKLFF.

The sample holds a few counts of this clone. J is TRBJ1-6 and V is TRBV21-1; the table's D call, TRBD1, was not checked against the DNA. TRBV21-1 is a listed pseudogene. The CDR3 runs to 17 residues. CDR3 region: CASSDGQGSSYNSPLHF. The CDR3 DNA reads TGTGCCAGCAGCGACGGACAGGGGAGCTCCTATAATTCACCCCTCCACTTT.